The T cell receptor (beta chain) described here comes from a study of T-cell memory formation after mild COVID-19. CDR3 size: 14 residues. Unmatched junction bases numbered 14, after V lost 4 bases and J lost 15 bases. Germline assignment: CDR1 SGHDN and CDR2 FVKESK. Each CDR3 protein gets one entry after TCRdb re-called the 5' RACE reads with MiXCR. This sample has 560,000 or so distinct CDR3 sequences; 15% to 20% occur once, and the top ten carry less than 10%. Points from the study as a whole: For contracting clones, CD4+ ones sat mainly in CM and EM, CD8+ in EMRA.

This clonotype was detected ten times or more. Its antigen is unidentified. The source is an adult woman who had mild COVID-19 (a few samples of this study predate the infection). Cell type and time point are not known. The chain combines TRBV14 with TRBJ2-1, with TRBD2 matching over 8 bases. The sample comprised PBMCs or a T cell subset sorted from them (not recorded which). CDR3 protein: CASSRSSGKERRFF. CDR3 DNA sequence: TGTGCCAGCAGCCGGAGTAGCGGGAAAGAAAGGAGGTTCTTC.